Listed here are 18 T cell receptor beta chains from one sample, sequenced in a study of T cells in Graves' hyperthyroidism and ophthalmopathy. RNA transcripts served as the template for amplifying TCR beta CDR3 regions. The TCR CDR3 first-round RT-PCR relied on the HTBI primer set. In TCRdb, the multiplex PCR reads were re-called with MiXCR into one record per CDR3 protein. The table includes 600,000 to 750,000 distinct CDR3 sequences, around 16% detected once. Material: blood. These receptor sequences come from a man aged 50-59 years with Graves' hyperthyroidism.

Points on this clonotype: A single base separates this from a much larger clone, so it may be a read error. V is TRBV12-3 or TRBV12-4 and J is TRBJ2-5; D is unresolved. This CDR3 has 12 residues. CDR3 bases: TGTGCCAGCAGTTTTAGTGAGGAGACCCACTACTTC. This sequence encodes CASSFSEETHYF.

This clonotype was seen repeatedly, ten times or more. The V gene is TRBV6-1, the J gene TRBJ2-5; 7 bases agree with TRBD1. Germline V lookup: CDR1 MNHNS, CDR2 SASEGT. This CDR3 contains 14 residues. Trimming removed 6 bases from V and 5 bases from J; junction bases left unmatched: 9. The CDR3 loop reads CASSLQGLAETQYF. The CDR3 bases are TGTGCCAGCAGCCTACAGGGGTTGGCGGAGACCCAGTACTTC.

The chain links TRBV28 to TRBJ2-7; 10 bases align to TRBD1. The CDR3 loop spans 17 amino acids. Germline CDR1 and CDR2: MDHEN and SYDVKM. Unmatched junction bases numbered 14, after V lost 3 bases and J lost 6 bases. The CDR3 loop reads CASSLGAAGTGVIEQYF. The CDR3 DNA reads TGTGCCAGCAGTTTGGGTGCCGCGGGGACAGGGGTAATCGAGCAGTACTTC.

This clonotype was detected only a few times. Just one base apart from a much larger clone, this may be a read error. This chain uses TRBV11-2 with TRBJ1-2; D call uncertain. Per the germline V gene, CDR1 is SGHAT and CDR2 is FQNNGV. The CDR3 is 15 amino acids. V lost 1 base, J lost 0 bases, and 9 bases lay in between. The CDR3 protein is CASSLARSANYGYTF. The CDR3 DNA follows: TGTGCCAGCAGCTTAGCACGTTCAGCTAACTATGGCTACACCTTC.

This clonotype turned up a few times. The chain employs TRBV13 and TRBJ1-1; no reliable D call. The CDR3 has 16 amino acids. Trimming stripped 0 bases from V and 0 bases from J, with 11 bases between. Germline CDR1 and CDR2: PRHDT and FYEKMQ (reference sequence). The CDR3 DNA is TGTGCCAGCAGCTTAGGGGCAGGCAGGATGAACACTGAAGCTTTCTTT. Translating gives CASSLGAGRMNTEAFF.

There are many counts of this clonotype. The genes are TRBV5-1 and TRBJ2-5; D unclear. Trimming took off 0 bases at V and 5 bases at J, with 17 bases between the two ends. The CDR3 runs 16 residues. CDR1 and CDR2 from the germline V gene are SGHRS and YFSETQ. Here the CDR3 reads CASSLESYSMRETQYF. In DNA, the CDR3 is TGCGCCAGCAGCTTGGAGTCCTACAGTATGAGGGAGACCCAGTACTTC. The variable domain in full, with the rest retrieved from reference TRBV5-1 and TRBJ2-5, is KAGVTQTPRYLIKTRGQQVTLSCSPISGHRSVSWYQQTPGQGLQFLFEYFSETQRNKGNFPGRFSGRQFSNSRSEMNVSTLELGDSALYLCASSLESYSMRETQYFGPGTRLLVL.

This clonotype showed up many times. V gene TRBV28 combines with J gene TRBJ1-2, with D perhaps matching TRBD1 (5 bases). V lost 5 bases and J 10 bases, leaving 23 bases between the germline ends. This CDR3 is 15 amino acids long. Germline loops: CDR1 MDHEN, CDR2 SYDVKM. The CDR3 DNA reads TGTGCCAGCAGTGTTGGGTTGGGGCAGGCCATATCCTACACCTTC. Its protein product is CASSVGLGQAISYTF.

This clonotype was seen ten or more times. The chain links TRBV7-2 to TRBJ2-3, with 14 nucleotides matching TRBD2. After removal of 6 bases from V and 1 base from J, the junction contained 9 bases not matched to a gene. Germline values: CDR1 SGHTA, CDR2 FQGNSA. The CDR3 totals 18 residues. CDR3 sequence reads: CASRLGLAGGGRTDTQYF. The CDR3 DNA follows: TGTGCCAGCAGACTAGGACTAGCGGGAGGAGGGCGCACAGATACGCAGTATTTT.

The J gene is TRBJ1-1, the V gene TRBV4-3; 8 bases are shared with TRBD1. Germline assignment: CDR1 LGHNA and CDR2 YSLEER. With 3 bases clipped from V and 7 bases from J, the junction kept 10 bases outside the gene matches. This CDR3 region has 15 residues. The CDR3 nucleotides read TGCGCCAGCAGCCACTGGGGACAGGAACGAAATGAAGCTTTCTTT. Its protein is CASSHWGQERNEAFF.

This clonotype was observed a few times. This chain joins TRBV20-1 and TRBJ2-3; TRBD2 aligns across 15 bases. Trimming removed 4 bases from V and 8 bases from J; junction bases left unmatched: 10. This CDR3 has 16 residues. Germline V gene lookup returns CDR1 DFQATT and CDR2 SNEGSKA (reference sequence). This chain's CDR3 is CSATLGLAGGPGTQYF. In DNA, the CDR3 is TGCAGTGCTACCTTAGGACTAGCGGGAGGGCCTGGTACGCAGTATTTT.

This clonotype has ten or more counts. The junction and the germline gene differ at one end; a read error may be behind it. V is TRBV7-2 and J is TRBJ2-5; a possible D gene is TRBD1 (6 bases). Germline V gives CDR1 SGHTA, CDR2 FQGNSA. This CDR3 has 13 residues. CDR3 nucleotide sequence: TGTGCCAGCAGGCGGACAGACGAAGAGTCCCAGTACTTC. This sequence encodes CASRRTDEESQYF.

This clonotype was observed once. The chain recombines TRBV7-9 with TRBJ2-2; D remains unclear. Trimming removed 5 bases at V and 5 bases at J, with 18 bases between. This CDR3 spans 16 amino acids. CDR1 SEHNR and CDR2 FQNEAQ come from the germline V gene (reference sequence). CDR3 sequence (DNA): TGTGCCAGCAGCCCCAGAAAACCGCTTGGGACCGGGGAGCTGTTTTTT. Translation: CASSPRKPLGTGELFF.

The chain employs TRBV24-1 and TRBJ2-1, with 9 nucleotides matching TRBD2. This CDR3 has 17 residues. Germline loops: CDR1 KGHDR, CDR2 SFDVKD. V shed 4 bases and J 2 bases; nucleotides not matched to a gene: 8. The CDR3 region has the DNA TGTGCCACCAGTGACGGGACTAGCAGAGATCCCTACAATGAGCAGTTCTTC. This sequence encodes CATSDGTSRDPYNEQFF.

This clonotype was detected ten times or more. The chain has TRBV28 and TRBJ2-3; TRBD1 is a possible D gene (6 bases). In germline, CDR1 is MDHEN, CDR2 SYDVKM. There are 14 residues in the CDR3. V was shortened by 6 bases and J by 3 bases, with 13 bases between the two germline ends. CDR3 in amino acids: CASRTGQRTDTQYF. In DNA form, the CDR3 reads TGTGCCAGCAGAACCGGACAGCGGACAGATACGCAGTATTTT.

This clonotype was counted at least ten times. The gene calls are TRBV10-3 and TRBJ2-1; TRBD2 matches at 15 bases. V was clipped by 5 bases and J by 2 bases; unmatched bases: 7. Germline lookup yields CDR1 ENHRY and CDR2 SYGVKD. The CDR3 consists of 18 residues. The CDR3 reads CAISHGLAGGPPYNEQFF. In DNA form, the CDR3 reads TGTGCCATCAGTCACGGACTAGCGGGAGGGCCGCCCTACAATGAGCAGTTCTTC.

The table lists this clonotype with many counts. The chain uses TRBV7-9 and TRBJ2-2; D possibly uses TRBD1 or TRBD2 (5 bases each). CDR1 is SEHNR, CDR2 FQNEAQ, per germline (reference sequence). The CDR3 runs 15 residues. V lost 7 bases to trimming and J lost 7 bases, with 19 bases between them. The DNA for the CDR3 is TGTGCCAGCATCCACGGGGCAGTTGAACACGGGGAGCTGTTTTTT. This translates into CASIHGAVEHGELFF. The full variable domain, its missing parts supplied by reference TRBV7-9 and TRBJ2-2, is DTGVSQNPRHKITKRGQNVTFRCDPISEHNRLYWYRQTLGQGPEFLTYFQNEAQLEKSRLLSDRFSAERPKGSFSTLEIQRTEQGDSAMYLCASIHGAVEHGELFFGEGSRLTVL.

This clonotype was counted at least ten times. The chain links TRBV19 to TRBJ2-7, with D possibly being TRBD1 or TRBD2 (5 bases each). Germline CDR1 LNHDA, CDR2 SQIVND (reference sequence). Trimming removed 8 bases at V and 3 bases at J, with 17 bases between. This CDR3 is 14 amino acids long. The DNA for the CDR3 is TGTGCCAGTCGAGCCCGGGACGGTAACTACGAGCAGTACTTC. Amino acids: CASRARDGNYEQYF.

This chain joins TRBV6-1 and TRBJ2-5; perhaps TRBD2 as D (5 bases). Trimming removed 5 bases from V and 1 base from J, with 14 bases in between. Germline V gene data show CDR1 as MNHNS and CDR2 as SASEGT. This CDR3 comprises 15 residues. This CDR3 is CASSFSRTRQETQYF. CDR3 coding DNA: TGTGCCAGCAGTTTTTCTAGGACTCGCCAAGAGACCCAGTACTTC.